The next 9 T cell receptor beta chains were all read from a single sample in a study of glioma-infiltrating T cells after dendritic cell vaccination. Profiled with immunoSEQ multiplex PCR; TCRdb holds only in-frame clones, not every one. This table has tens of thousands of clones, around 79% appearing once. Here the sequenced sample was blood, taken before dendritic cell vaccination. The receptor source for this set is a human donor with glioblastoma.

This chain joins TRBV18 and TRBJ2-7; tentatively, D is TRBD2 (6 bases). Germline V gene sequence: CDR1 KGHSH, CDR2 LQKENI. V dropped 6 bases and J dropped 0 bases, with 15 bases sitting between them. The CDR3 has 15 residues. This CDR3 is CASSPTGGGSYEQYF. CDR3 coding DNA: TGTGCCAGCTCCCCAACCGGGGGAGGCTCCTACGAGCAGTACTTC.

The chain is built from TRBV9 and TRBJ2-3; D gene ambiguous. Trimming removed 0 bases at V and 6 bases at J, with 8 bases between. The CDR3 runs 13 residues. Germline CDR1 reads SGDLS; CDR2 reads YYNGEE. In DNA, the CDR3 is TGTGCCAGCAGCGTAGATCATGAGGATACGCAGTATTTT. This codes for CASSVDHEDTQYF.

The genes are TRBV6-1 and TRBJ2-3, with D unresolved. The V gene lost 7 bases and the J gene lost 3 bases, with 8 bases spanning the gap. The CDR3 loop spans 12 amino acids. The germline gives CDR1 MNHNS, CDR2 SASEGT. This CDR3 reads CASTPLTDTQYF. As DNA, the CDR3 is TGTGCCAGCACCCCCCTAACAGATACGCAGTATTTT.

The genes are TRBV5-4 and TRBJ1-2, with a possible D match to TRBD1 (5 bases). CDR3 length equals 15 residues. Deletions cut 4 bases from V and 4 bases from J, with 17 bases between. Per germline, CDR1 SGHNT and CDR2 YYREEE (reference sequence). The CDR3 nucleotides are TGTGCCAGCAGCCCTCCGGGGGTATCTGGCTATGGCTACACCTTC. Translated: CASSPPGVSGYGYTF.

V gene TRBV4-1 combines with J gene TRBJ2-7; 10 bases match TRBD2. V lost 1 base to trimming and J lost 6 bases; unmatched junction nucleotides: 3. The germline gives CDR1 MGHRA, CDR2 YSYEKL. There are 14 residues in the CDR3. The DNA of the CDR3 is TGCGCCAGCAGCCAAGGACTAGCGGGCTCCGAGCAGTACGTC. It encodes CASSQGLAGSEQYV.

Written as DNA, the CDR3 is TGTGCCAGCTCACGCAAAGGGGACAGTTCAGAGGGACGGGGTGGCTACACCTTC. Amino acids: CASSRKGDSSEGRGGYTF. This chain uses TRBV18 with TRBJ1-2; 7 positions match TRBD1. CDR1 and CDR2 from the germline V gene are KGHSH and LQKENI. V lost 4 bases, J lost 7 bases, and 21 bases stayed unmatched. CDR3 length: 18 residues. The full variable domain, in which reference TRBV18 and TRBJ1-2 provide the parts outside the CDR3, is NAGVMQNPRHLVRRRGQEARLRCSPMKGHSHVYWYRQLPEEGLKFMVYLQKENIIDESGMPKERFSAEFPKEGPSILRIQQVVRGDSAAYFCASSRKGDSSEGRGGYTFGSGTRLTVV.

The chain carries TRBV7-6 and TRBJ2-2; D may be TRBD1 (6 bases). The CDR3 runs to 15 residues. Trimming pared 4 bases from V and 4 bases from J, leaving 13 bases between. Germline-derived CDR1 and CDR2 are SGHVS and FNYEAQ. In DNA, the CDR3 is TGTGCCAGCAGCTCTCGGGACACCCCCACCGGGGAGCTGTTTTTT. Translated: CASSSRDTPTGELFF.

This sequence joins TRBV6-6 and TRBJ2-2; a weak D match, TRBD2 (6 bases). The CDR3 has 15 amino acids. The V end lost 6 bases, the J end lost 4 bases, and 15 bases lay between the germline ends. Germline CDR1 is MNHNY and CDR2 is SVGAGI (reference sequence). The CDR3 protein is CASSRTGTGTGELFF. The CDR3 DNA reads TGTGCCAGCAGCCGTACCGGGACTGGCACCGGGGAGCTGTTTTTT.

In DNA, the CDR3 is TGTGCCACCAGCAGAGGAGGCTACAACTTAGATAAGCTAGCCAAAAACATTCAGTACTTC. Amino acids: CATSRGGYNLDKLAKNIQYF. The chain combines TRBV15 with TRBJ2-4; D gene ambiguous. Germline V gene data show CDR1 as LNHNV and CDR2 as YYDKDF (reference sequence). The CDR3 is 20 amino acids. The V end lost 1 base, the J end lost 0 bases, and 22 bases lay between the germline ends.